Listed below are T cell receptor beta chains from one sample, sequenced in a study of blood T cells in healthy people across ages. TCRdb independently ran MiXCR on the 5' RACE reads; one entry per CDR3 protein. The sample includes over 950,000 distinct CDR3 sequences, roughly two fifths of them seen just once. Sequencing input: blood. The receptors derive from a man younger than 35 in good health. CDR3s include the opening cysteine and the closing phenylalanine or tryptophan. Each record gives: V gene, D gene, clone size, J gene, CDR3 protein, CDR3 DNA. D genes are given only for firm matches. Not every row has a clone size; where given, it reads once, few, many or a size class.

TRBV6-1	TRBD1	-	TRBJ1-5	CASSAGDRAINQPQHF	TGTGCCAGCAGTGCCGGGGACAGGGCCATTAATCAGCCCCAGCATTTT
TRBV24-1	-	-	TRBJ2-1	CATSDGTGVAYNERFF	TGTGCCACCAGTGATGGGACTGGGGTGGCCTACAATGAGCGGTTCTTC
TRBV2	-	-	TRBJ1-5	CASSRMGRDQPQHF	TGTGCCAGCAGTCGGATGGGGAGGGATCAGCCCCAGCATTTT
TRBV7-2	-	-	TRBJ1-1	CASSLVRGGLNTEAFF	TGTGCCAGCAGCTTAGTCCGGGGGGGTCTGAACACTGAAGCTTTCTTT
TRBV5-1	-	few	TRBJ2-5	CASSLSGLAPMGETQYF	TGCGCCAGCAGCTTGTCTGGCTTGGCTCCTATGGGGGAGACCCAGTACTTC
TRBV12-3/TRBV12-4	TRBD1	-	TRBJ1-1	CASSLQGAGASTEAFF	TGTGCCAGCAGTTTACAGGGGGCCGGAGCGAGCACTGAAGCTTTCTTT
TRBV7-9	TRBD1	-	TRBJ1-2	CASRDDRDRGGYTF	TGTGCCAGCAGGGACGACCGGGACAGGGGTGGCTACACCTTC
TRBV10-3	-	-	TRBJ2-1	CASGDRSNSEQFF	TGTGCCAGCGGGGACAGATCGAACAGTGAGCAGTTCTTC
TRBV19	-	-	TRBJ1-1	CASSGRGNTKAFF	TGTGCCAGTAGTGGACGAGGAAACACTAAAGCTTTCTTT
TRBV3-1	-	-	TRBJ2-1	CASSTRDSYNEQFF	TGTGCCAGCAGCACTCGGGACTCCTACAATGAGCAGTTCTTC
TRBV20-1	-	few	TRBJ1-5	CSARDRQKLWPQHF	TGCAGTGCTAGAGATAGGCAGAAGCTTTGGCCCCAGCATTTT
TRBV20-1	TRBD1	-	TRBJ2-7	CSARDTGAPTYEQYF	TGCAGTGCTAGAGACACAGGGGCGCCTACCTACGAGCAGTACTTC
TRBV12-3/TRBV12-4	-	-	TRBJ2-3	CASKVEGTDTQYF	TGTGCCAGCAAAGTGGAGGGCACAGATACGCAGTATTTT
TRBV7-9	TRBD1	-	TRBJ2-5	CACSFGTGEETQYF	TGTGCCTGCAGCTTCGGGACAGGGGAAGAGACCCAGTACTTC
TRBV12-3/TRBV12-4	TRBD1	-	TRBJ1-2	CASNSQGPGFGYTF	TGTGCCAGCAACTCACAGGGGCCGGGATTCGGCTACACCTTC
TRBV20-1	-	few	TRBJ1-1	CSARRKGGLAEAFF	TGCAGTGCTAGAAGGAAAGGGGGTTTGGCTGAAGCTTTCTTT
TRBV28	TRBD1	few	TRBJ1-6	CASSPGQNNSPLHF	TGTGCCAGCAGCCCGGGACAGAATAATTCACCCCTCCACTTT
TRBV12-3/TRBV12-4	TRBD1	-	TRBJ2-4	CASSLGQSAKNIQYF	TGTGCCAGCAGTCTGGGACAGTCCGCCAAAAACATTCAGTACTTC
TRBV27	-	-	TRBJ1-2	CASKGRQPNYGYTF	TGTGCCAGCAAGGGACGGCAACCTAACTATGGCTACACCTTC
TRBV4-3	-	few	TRBJ1-1	CASTAGPSGLNTEAFF	TGCGCCAGCACTGCGGGACCGTCCGGACTGAACACTGAAGCTTTCTTT
TRBV4-1	TRBD1	-	TRBJ1-4	CASSQYRTGPPGTLFF	TGCGCCAGCAGCCAATATCGGACAGGGCCACCCGGTACGCTGTTTTTT
TRBV5-1	-	few	TRBJ2-1	CASSLEASRYNEQFF	TGCGCCAGCAGCTTGGAGGCTAGCCGGTACAATGAGCAGTTCTTC
TRBV6-2/TRBV6-3	TRBD1	-	TRBJ1-2	CASSSEDRDNYGYTF	TGTGCCAGCAGTTCAGAGGACAGGGATAACTATGGCTACACCTTC
TRBV5-6	TRBD2	many	TRBJ2-3	CASSSGLATFASTDTQYF	TGTGCCAGCAGCTCGGGACTAGCTACCTTCGCCAGCACAGATACGCAGTATTTT
TRBV5-1	TRBD1	-	TRBJ1-1	CASSLTGNAVNTEAFF	TGCGCCAGCAGCCTGACAGGGAATGCGGTGAACACTGAAGCTTTCTTT
TRBV7-9	TRBD1	many	TRBJ1-2	CASSLPGQENYGYTF	TGTGCCAGCAGCTTACCCGGACAGGAGAACTATGGCTACACCTTC
TRBV5-6	-	few	TRBJ1-1	CASRLADTEAFF	TGTGCCAGCAGACTCGCGGACACTGAAGCTTTCTTT
TRBV6-6	TRBD1	-	TRBJ1-2	CASSSLQGQGDYGYTF	TGTGCCAGCAGTTCCCTTCAGGGACAGGGAGACTATGGCTACACCTTC